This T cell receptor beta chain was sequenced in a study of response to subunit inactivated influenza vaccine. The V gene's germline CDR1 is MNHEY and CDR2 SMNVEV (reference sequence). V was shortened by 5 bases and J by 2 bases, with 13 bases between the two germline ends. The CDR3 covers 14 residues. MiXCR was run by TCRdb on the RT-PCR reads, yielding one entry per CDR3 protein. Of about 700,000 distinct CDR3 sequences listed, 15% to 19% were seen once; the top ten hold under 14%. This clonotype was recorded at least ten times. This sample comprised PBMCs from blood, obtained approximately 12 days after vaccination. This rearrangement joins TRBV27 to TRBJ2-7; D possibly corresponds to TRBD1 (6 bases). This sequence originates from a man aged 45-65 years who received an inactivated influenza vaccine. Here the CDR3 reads CASSPGQRAYEQYF. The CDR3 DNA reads TGTGCCAGCAGTCCCGGACAGAGAGCCTACGAGCAGTACTTC.